This T cell receptor beta chain was captured in a study of blood T cell repertoires in COVID-19. TCRdb's copy holds only in-frame clones and misses some; the assay was immunoSEQ multiplex PCR. The data show 84,000 or so clones, with 80% to 90% seen just once and around a sixth held by the top ten. The CDR3 extends over 13 amino acids. In germline, CDR1 is MNHNY, CDR2 SVGAGI (reference sequence). Trimming shortened V by 6 bases and J by 2 bases, and 10 bases separated the two germline ends. This clonotype was sampled from a woman aged 80 or over with acute or convalescent COVID-19. Sequenced sample: peripheral blood. This chain uses TRBV6-6 with TRBJ1-2, with D possibly being TRBD1 (5 bases). The chain's CDR3 is CASSRGLNYGYTF. As DNA, the CDR3 is TGTGCCAGCAGCCGGGGACTGAACTATGGCTACACCTTC.